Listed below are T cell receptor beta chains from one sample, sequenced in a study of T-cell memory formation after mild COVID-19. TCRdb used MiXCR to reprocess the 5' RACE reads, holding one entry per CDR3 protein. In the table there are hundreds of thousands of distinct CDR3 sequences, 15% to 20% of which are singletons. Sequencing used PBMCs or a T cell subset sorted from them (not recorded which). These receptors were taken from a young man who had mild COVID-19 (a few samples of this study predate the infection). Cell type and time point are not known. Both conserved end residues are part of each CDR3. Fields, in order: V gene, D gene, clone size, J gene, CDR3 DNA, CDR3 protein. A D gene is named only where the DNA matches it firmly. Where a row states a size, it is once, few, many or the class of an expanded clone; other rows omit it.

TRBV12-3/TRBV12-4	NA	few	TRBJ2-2	TGTGCCAGCAGGCCCCTGGGCGGGGAGCTGTTTTTT	CASRPLGGELFF
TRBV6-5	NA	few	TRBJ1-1	TGTGCCAGCAGTTACAGCGGACCTGGGGAAGCTTTCTTT	CASSYSGPGEAFF
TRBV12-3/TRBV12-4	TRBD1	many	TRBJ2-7	TGTGCCAGCAGTTCCGGACAGGGGGCTAATGAGCAGTACTTC	CASSSGQGANEQYF
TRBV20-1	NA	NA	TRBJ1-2	TGCAGTGCTCCTATGGGGGGCAGCTACTTTTATGGCTACACCTTC	CSAPMGGSYFYGYTF
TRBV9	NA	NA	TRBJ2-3	TGTGCCAGCAGCGTCCTGAGCACAGATACGCAGTATTTT	CASSVLSTDTQYF
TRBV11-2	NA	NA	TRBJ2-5	TGTGCCAGCAGCTCAGATCTAGACAGGTCGCATCGGGAGACCCAGTACTTC	CASSSDLDRSHRETQYF
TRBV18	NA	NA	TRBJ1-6	TGTGCCAGCTCACCAAACAAGGGGCATTCACCCCTCCACTTT	CASSPNKGHSPLHF
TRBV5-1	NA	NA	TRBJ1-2	TGCGCCAGCAGCTTGGGCCGGGACTTCTATGGCTACACCTTC	CASSLGRDFYGYTF
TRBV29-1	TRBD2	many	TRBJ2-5	TGCAGCGTCCCCGGGCTAGCGGGGGGAGGAGAGACCCAGTACTTC	CSVPGLAGGGETQYF
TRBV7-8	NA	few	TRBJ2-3	TGTGCCAGCAGCAAAAGCGGGGGGACAGGAGATACGCAGTATTTT	CASSKSGGTGDTQYF
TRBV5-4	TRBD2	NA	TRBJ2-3	TGTGCCAGCAGCTTGTCCAGCGGGGGGGCGGGAGATACGCAGTATTTT	CASSLSSGGAGDTQYF
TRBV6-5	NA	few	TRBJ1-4	TGTGCCAGCAGTTACTCGACGGCGGGGAAACTGTTTTTT	CASSYSTAGKLFF
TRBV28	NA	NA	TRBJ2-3	TGTGCCAGCAGTTTAGGGGGCGCTCCGGCAGATACGCAGTATTTT	CASSLGGAPADTQYF
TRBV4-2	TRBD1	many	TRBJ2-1	TGTGCCAGCAGCCAAGCCAGGGGGCGGATCAATGAGCAGTTCTTC	CASSQARGRINEQFF
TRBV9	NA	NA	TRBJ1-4	TGTGCCAGCAGCGTAGGACCAGGCGGCACTAATGAAAAACTGTTTTTT	CASSVGPGGTNEKLFF
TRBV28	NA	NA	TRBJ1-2	TGTGCCAGCAGTTTTTTGCGCTATGGCTACACCTTC	CASSFLRYGYTF
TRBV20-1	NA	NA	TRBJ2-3	TGCAGTGCTAGGAAGCCCACAGATACGCAGTATTTT	CSARKPTDTQYF
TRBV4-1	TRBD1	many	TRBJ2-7	TGCGCCAGCAGCCCCCGACAGGGGGCGGTCGGGGAGCAGTACTTC	CASSPRQGAVGEQYF
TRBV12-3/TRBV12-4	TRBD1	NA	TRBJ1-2	TGTGCCAGCAGTTCACCGGGACAGCCAGGGGATGGCTACACCTTC	CASSSPGQPGDGYTF
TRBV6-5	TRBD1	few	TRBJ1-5	TGTGCCAGCAGTTACTCCGCTGACAGGGTAGGTCAGCCCCAGCATTTT	CASSYSADRVGQPQHF
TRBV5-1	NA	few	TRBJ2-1	TGCGCCAGCAGCTTGGCGGTGGAGGAGCAGTTCTTC	CASSLAVEEQFF
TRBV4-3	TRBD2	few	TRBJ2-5	TGCGCCAGCAGCATAGGGACTAGCGGGGGGGCGGAGGAGACCCAGTACTTC	CASSIGTSGGAEETQYF
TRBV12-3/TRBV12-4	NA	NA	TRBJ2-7	TGTGCCAGCAGTTTAGGGGGTTCCTTCGACTACGAGCAGTACTTC	CASSLGGSFDYEQYF
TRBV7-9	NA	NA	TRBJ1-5	TGTGCCAGCAGCTTATATGATCAGCCCCAGCATTTT	CASSLYDQPQHF
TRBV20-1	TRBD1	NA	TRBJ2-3	TGCAGTGCTAGTCGACCGATAGGGACAGGGGCAGATACGCAGTATTTT	CSASRPIGTGADTQYF
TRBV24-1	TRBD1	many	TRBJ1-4	TGTGCCACCAGTGGGGACAGCAAAGAAAAACTGTTTTTT	CATSGDSKEKLFF
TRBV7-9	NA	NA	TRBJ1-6	TGTGCCAGCAGCTACCAGAATTCACCCCTCCACTTT	CASSYQNSPLHF
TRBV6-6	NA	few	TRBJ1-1	TGTGCCAGCACCAACTTACCTAGGAACACTGAAGCTTTCTTT	CASTNLPRNTEAFF
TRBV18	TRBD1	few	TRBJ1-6	TGTGCCAGCTCGACGGGACAGGGGGCCGTTGGGTCACCCCTCCACTTT	CASSTGQGAVGSPLHF
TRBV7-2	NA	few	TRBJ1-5	TGTGCCAGCAGCCCCCCCCATCAGCCCCAGCATTTT	CASSPPHQPQHF
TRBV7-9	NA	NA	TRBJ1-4	TGTGCCAGCAGCTCTTACAGGGTCCCAACAACTAATGAAAAACTGTTTTTT	CASSSYRVPTTNEKLFF
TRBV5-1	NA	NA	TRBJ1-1	TGCGCCAGCAGCTCCTCCGGGGTCAGGGCGGGGGGCACTGAAGCTTTCTTT	CASSSSGVRAGGTEAFF
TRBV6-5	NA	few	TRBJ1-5	TGTGCCAGCAGTTACGGCAGCCATCAGCCCCAGCATTTT	CASSYGSHQPQHF
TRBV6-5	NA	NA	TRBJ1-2	TGTGCCAGCCACGGAGGACTCTATGGCTACACCTTC	CASHGGLYGYTF
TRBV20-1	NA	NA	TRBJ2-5	TGCAGTGCTAGAGGGCTTACACAGACCCAAGAGACCCAGTACTTC	CSARGLTQTQETQYF
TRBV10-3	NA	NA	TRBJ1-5	TGTGCCATCAGTGAGTCGATAGTCAGAGGTAGTGGGACCGGCCAGCCCCAGCATTTT	CAISESIVRGSGTGQPQHF
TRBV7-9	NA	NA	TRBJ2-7	TGTGCCAGCAGCTGGGGTAGGGGACGCTTC	CASSWGRGRF
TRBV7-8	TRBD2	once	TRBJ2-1	TGTGCCAGCAGCTTACCTAGCGGGGGGGCCTTTTCTAGGGATGAGCAGTTCTTC	CASSLPSGGAFSRDEQFF
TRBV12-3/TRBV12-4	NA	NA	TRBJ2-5	TGTGCCAGCAGTTTATCTATGCTAGTGGGTGAGACCCAGTACTTC	CASSLSMLVGETQYF
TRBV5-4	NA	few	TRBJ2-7	TGTGCCAGCAGCCTAATCGGGGGCAGGAACGAGCAGTACTTC	CASSLIGGRNEQYF
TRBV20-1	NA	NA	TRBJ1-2	TGCAGTGCTGAGTCCATCGGCTACACCTTC	CSAESIGYTF
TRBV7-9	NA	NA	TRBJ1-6	TGTGCCAGCAGCTTAGCCGGAGTGGGGTCCTCACCCCTCCACTTT	CASSLAGVGSSPLHF
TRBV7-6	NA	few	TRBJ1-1	TGTGCCAGCAGCGCGGGACCAACAAACACTGAAGCTTTCTTT	CASSAGPTNTEAFF
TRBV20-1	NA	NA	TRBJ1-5	TGCAGTGCTAGAGTTGGGATATTCAATCAGCCCCAGCATTTT	CSARVGIFNQPQHF
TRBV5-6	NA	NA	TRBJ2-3	TGTGCCAGCAGCTTAGTACCGGCCCAGCAGTATTTT	CASSLVPAQQYF
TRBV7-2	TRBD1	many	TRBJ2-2	TGTGCCAGCAGCTACCAGGGGGCTCGGACCGGGGAGCTGTTTTTT	CASSYQGARTGELFF
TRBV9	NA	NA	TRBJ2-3	TGTGCCAGCAGCGCCCGAGGGGGTGACGGGACAGATACGCAGTATTTT	CASSARGGDGTDTQYF
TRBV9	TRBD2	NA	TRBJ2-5	TGTGCCAGCCGAGCTAGCGGTCAAGAGACCCAGTACTTC	CASRASGQETQYF
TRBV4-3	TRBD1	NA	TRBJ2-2	TGCGCCAGCAGCCAATTCACAGGGGGCAGCGGGGAGCTGTTTTTT	CASSQFTGGSGELFF
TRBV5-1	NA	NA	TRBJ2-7	TGCGCCAGCAGCTATTGGGACACCTCCTACGAGCAGTACTTC	CASSYWDTSYEQYF
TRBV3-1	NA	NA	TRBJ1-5	TGTGCCAGCAGCCAAGGGGCACAGGGCCAGCCCCAGCATTTT	CASSQGAQGQPQHF
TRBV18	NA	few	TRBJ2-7	TGTGCCAGCTCACCACAGGCCCACGAGCAGTACTTC	CASSPQAHEQYF
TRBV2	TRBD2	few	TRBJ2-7	TGTGCCAGCAGTGCTCCAGGACTAGCGGATAAGCAGTACTTC	CASSAPGLADKQYF
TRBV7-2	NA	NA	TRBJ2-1	TGTGCCAGCAGCTTCAAAGGAAGTTTTGATGAGCAGTTCTTC	CASSFKGSFDEQFF
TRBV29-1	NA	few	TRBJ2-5	TGCAGCGTTGAAAGGGTCGAGGAAGAGACCCAGTACTTC	CSVERVEEETQYF
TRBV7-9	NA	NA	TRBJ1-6	TGTGCCAGCAGCTGGGGGTCAGCCCTCCACTTT	CASSWGSALHF
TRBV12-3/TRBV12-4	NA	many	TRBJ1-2	TGTGCCAGCAGTCTTTCTGTAGGGGGGATTTCTGGCTACACCTTC	CASSLSVGGISGYTF
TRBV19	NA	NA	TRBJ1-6	TGTGCCAGTAGCCGGGATGATAATTCACCCCTCCACTTT	CASSRDDNSPLHF
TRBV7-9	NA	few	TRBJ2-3	TGTGCCAGCAGCTCTCGGACACCACCCAGCACAGATACGCAGTATTTT	CASSSRTPPSTDTQYF